Listed here is a single T cell receptor (beta chain). What it binds is not known. This sample was included in a study of T cell responses to AZD1222 COVID-19 vaccine. V was clipped by 5 bases and J by 3 bases, with 13 bases between them. Looked up from germline, CDR1 is LNHDA and CDR2 is SQIVND (reference sequence). This CDR3 has 14 residues. Study-level findings and limits: Mapped onto spike, vaccine-associated CD4 TCRs spanned it and were dominant at 160-218 and 743-854.

Clones were sequenced by immunoSEQ multiplex PCR, and TCRdb holds only the in-frame ones, with some missing. Of roughly 170,000 clones in the sample, roughly 92% are singletons; the top ten hold about 1.5%. The source material was peripheral blood, sampled 28 days after the second AZD1222 dose. This clonotype was obtained from an adult who received the AZD1222 COVID-19 vaccine. The J gene is TRBJ1-1, the V gene TRBV19; D is unresolved. This CDR3 is CASSLLAGDTEAFF. In nucleotides, the CDR3 is TGTGCCAGTAGTCTGTTAGCGGGAGACACTGAAGCTTTCTTT.